The rows below give T cell receptor beta chains drawn from one sample of a study of shared clonotypes between healthy human individuals. Clones were sequenced by immunoSEQ multiplex PCR, and TCRdb holds only the in-frame ones, with some missing. This sample has roughly 2.5 million clones, with over 85% found just once. Source material: naive CD4+ T cells sorted from blood. All receptors derive from a man between 18 and 29 years old in good health. The CDR3 runs from the conserved cysteine through the conserved F or W. A D gene is named only where the DNA matches it firmly. Clone size is not always given. Where it is, it says once, few, many or a class for expanded clones.

d_call	j_call	v_call	clone_size	cdr3_aa	cdr3_nt
NA	TRBJ1-1	TRBV7-6	NA	CASSLDTNTEAFF	TGCGCCAGCAGCCTAGACACGAACACTGAAGCTTTCTTT
NA	TRBJ2-7	TRBV5-6	NA	CASSLRGPRNSYEQYF	TGTGCCAGCAGCTTACGAGGACCAAGAAACTCCTACGAGCAGTACTTC
NA	TRBJ1-2	TRBV19	NA	CASRTTWGYTF	TGTGCCAGTAGAACAACATGGGGCTACACCTTC
TRBD2	TRBJ2-5	TRBV7-9	NA	CASSLALLAGEETQYF	TGTGCCAGCAGCTTAGCGTTACTAGCGGGTGAAGAGACCCAGTACTTC
NA	TRBJ2-1	TRBV29-1	NA	CSVDGDLYEQFF	TGCAGCGTTGATGGGGATCTCTATGAGCAGTTCTTC
NA	TRBJ2-3	TRBV19	NA	CASSIGSTDTQYF	TGTGCCAGTAGTATAGGCAGCACAGATACGCAGTATTTT
NA	TRBJ2-2	TRBV28	NA	CASRKGRGGPNTGELFF	TGTGCCAGCAGGAAGGGACGGGGCGGTCCGAACACCGGGGAGCTGTTTTTT
NA	TRBJ1-2	TRBV2	NA	CASSEALNIGDYTF	TGTGCCAGCAGTGAAGCGTTGAACATTGGAGACTACACCTTC
TRBD2	TRBJ2-7	TRBV18	NA	CASSPRGLAGGPEQYF	TGTGCCAGCTCACCCCGAGGACTAGCGGGAGGGCCCGAGCAGTACTTC
NA	TRBJ2-3	TRBV19	NA	CASSTSGQLPDTQYF	TGTGCCAGTAGTACCTCTGGACAGTTGCCAGATACGCAGTATTTT
NA	TRBJ1-2	TRBV6-1	NA	CASSGSAGSKANYGYTF	TGTGCCAGCAGTGGCTCTGCAGGGTCGAAGGCTAACTATGGCTACACCTTC
NA	TRBJ1-6	TRBV28	NA	CASSFTGSYNSPLHF	TGTGCCAGCAGTTTCACGGGCTCCTATAATTCACCCCTCCACTTT
NA	TRBJ2-1	TRBV15	NA	CATSRDELETKGHNEQFF	TGTGCCACCAGCAGAGATGAGCTGGAGACGAAAGGCCACAATGAGCAGTTCTTC
NA	TRBJ1-2	TRBV11-3	NA	CASSATAGYGYTF	TGTGCCAGCAGCGCGACCGCGGGGTATGGCTACACCTTC
TRBD1	TRBJ2-7	TRBV6-6	NA	CASSSGTGSRYF	TGTGCCAGCAGCTCCGGGACAGGGAGTCGGTACTTC
NA	TRBJ2-7	TRBV6-5	NA	CASTSDYSYEQYF	TGTGCCAGCACCTCGGATTACTCCTACGAGCAGTACTTC
NA	TRBJ1-3	TRBV18	NA	CASSPGGLTGNTIYF	TGTGCCAGCTCACCAGGGGGTCTTACTGGAAACACCATATATTTT
NA	TRBJ2-5	TRBV5-1	NA	CASSAAGETGETQYF	TGCGCCAGCAGCGCCGCAGGGGAAACGGGAGAGACCCAGTACTTC
NA	TRBJ1-6	TRBV10-3	NA	CAITQGGSNSPLHF	TGTGCCATCACGCAGGGAGGGAGTAATTCACCCCTCCACTTT
NA	TRBJ1-6	TRBV10-1	NA	CAEGGKDNSPLHF	TGCGCAGAGGGTGGGAAGGATAATTCACCCCTCCACTTT
TRBD1	TRBJ1-2	TRBV6-1	once	CASSDSWDRDGYTF	TGTGCCAGCAGTGATTCCTGGGACAGAGATGGCTACACCTTC
TRBD2	TRBJ2-7	TRBV29-1	NA	CSVEAQRGPSSYEQYF	TGCAGCGTTGAAGCCCAGCGGGGGCCCTCATCCTACGAGCAGTACTTC
TRBD1	TRBJ2-5	TRBV10-3	NA	CAISEGQGMETQYF	TGTGCCATCAGTGAAGGACAGGGGATGGAGACCCAGTACTTC
TRBD1	TRBJ1-2	TRBV5-6	NA	CASSWIVGQTGGEGGYTF	TGTGCCAGCAGCTGGATTGTCGGGCAGACAGGGGGCGAGGGTGGCTACACCTTC
NA	TRBJ1-1	TRBV27	few	CASSSNRNTEAFF	TGTGCCAGCAGTTCCAACAGGAACACTGAAGCTTTCTTT
TRBD2	TRBJ2-3	TRBV5-1	NA	CASSLVPLAGDSDTQYF	TGCGCCAGCAGCTTGGTCCCACTAGCGGGGGACTCAGATACGCAGTATTTT
NA	TRBJ2-4	TRBV18	NA	CASSPGETSKNIQYF	TGTGCCAGCTCACCGGGGGAAACCTCCAAAAACATTCAGTACTTC
TRBD1	TRBJ2-4	TRBV5-1	NA	CASSRTGDKNIQYF	TGCGCCAGCAGCAGGACAGGGGACAAAAACATTCAGTACTTC
TRBD2	TRBJ2-5	TRBV6-5	NA	CASSSGLAGQETQYF	TGTGCCAGCAGTTCCGGACTAGCGGGGCAAGAGACCCAGTACTTC
NA	TRBJ2-2	TRBV6-5	NA	CASSRYVTGPGELFF	TGTGCCAGCAGCCGCTATGTAACGGGCCCCGGGGAGCTGTTTTTT
NA	TRBJ1-5	TRBV19	NA	CASGQRRDQPQHF	TGTGCCAGTGGCCAGAGGAGGGATCAGCCCCAGCATTTT
NA	TRBJ2-3	TRBV30	NA	CAWSVGLNTDTQYF	TGTGCCTGGAGTGTGGGGCTCAACACAGATACGCAGTATTTT
NA	TRBJ2-7	TRBV6-5	NA	CASSSQEMSYEQYF	TGTGCCAGCAGTTCCCAGGAAATGAGCTACGAGCAGTACTTC
NA	TRBJ2-5	TRBV28	NA	CASSSPGHKETQYF	TGTGCCAGCAGTTCCCCGGGGCATAAAGAGACCCAGTACTTC
TRBD2	TRBJ2-5	TRBV19	NA	CASTGGASGEETQYF	TGTGCCAGTACCGGAGGGGCTAGCGGGGAAGAGACCCAGTACTTC
NA	TRBJ1-4	TRBV6-6	NA	CASTRPGESEKLFF	TGTGCCAGCACCAGACCGGGGGAGAGTGAAAAACTGTTTTTT
TRBD1	TRBJ2-1	TRBV5-1	NA	CASSLDPGGGREQFF	TGCGCCAGCAGCTTGGATCCAGGGGGCGGGCGGGAGCAGTTCTTC
TRBD2	TRBJ2-2	TRBV14	NA	CASSLRLAGAKYAGELFF	TGTGCCAGCAGTCTCCGGCTAGCGGGGGCAAAGTACGCCGGGGAGCTGTTTTTT
TRBD1	TRBJ1-5	TRBV10-3	NA	CAISEGLWDSNQPQHF	TGTGCCATCAGTGAAGGTTTGTGGGACAGTAATCAGCCCCAGCATTTT
NA	TRBJ1-1	TRBV28	NA	CASSLLGTSGAEAFF	TGTGCCAGCAGTTTATTGGGGACCTCGGGGGCTGAAGCTTTCTTT